Following are 14 T cell receptor beta chains from one sample sequenced in a study of blood T cells in healthy people across ages. Through a sample-barcoded 5' primer and a J-beta primer mix, a second PCR was run for roughly 6 to 11 cycles. TCRdb used MiXCR to reprocess the 5' RACE reads, holding one entry per CDR3 protein. The sample comprises 1.5 million to 2 million distinct CDR3 sequences, about 28% of which are singletons, and 7.7% rests with the top ten. The sample comprised blood. The receptors here all came from a woman younger than 45 in good health.

This clonotype was recorded a few times. The chain carries TRBV10-1 and TRBJ2-1; weak D call: TRBD2 (6 bases). Germline values: CDR1 WNHNN, CDR2 SYGVQD (reference sequence). V lost 3 bases and J 7 bases, leaving 19 bases between the germline ends. The CDR3 consists of 16 residues. Here the CDR3 reads CASSDSLGAGMNEQFF. CDR3 in DNA: TGCGCCAGCAGTGATTCCCTTGGGGCGGGGATGAATGAGCAGTTCTTC.

This clonotype was seen a handful of times. In DNA form, the CDR3 reads TGTGCCAGCAGGCGCTCGAGACTAGCTTTTTCCGAGCAGTACTTC. Protein product: CASRRSRLAFSEQYF. The chain is built from TRBV27 and TRBJ2-7; TRBD2 matches 7 bases. The junction had 14 bases not matched to a gene; V was cut back by 6 bases and J by 6 bases. This CDR3 has 15 residues. Germline assignment: CDR1 MNHEY and CDR2 SMNVEV (reference sequence).

This clonotype has only a few counts. The chain is built from TRBV20-1 and TRBJ2-1, with D tentatively TRBD1 (6 bases). Germline-derived CDR1 and CDR2 are DFQATT and SNEGSKA (reference sequence). Trimming took 3 bases from V and 0 from J, leaving 18 bases between them. The CDR3 length is 17 residues. The CDR3 protein is CSASPQGGGRSYNEQFF. Here the CDR3 DNA reads TGCAGTGCTAGTCCCCAGGGTGGGGGCCGCTCCTACAATGAGCAGTTCTTC.

CDR3 nucleotides: TGTGCCTGGGGTTCACAGGGGAAGGATACGCAGTATTTT. Amino acid sequence: CAWGSQGKDTQYF. The genes are TRBV30 and TRBJ2-3; 7 bases align to TRBD1. In germline, CDR1 is GTSNPN, CDR2 SVGIG (reference sequence). The CDR3 has 13 amino acids. Losses at the gene ends were 5 bases for V and 6 bases for J; bases not matched to a gene: 8.

The chain uses TRBV7-9 and TRBJ2-6; D is possibly TRBD1 (6 bases). This CDR3 has 20 residues. Trimming removed 6 bases from V and 1 base from J, with 25 bases in between. The germline V gene has CDR1 SEHNR and CDR2 FQNEAQ (reference sequence). CDR3 sequence reads: CASSSTGGQGLSSGANVLTF. The DNA for the CDR3 is TGTGCCAGCAGTTCCACTGGGGGTCAGGGGTTGTCTTCTGGGGCCAACGTCCTGACTTTC.

The V gene is TRBV29-1, the J gene TRBJ2-3, with D perhaps TRBD1 or TRBD2 (6 bases each). Germline V gene data show CDR1 as SQVTM and CDR2 as ANQGSEA. The CDR3 consists of 13 residues. V lost 5 bases and J lost 4, with 13 bases in between. The CDR3 sequence is CSVHPGAADTQYF. DNA of the CDR3: TGCAGCGTTCATCCGGGGGCAGCAGATACGCAGTATTTT.

This chain's CDR3 is CASRWTTGELFF. The CDR3 DNA is TGTGCCAGCAGGTGGACCACCGGGGAGCTGTTTTTT. The chain carries TRBV6-6 and TRBJ2-2, with D unresolved. This CDR3 contains 12 residues. Germline V gene lookup returns CDR1 MNHNY and CDR2 SVGAGI (reference sequence). Trimming took 6 bases from V and 4 from J, leaving 6 bases between them.

As concerns this clonotype: The germline gene is not matched at one end of the junction; a read error may be the cause. V and J are TRBV20-1 and TRBJ1-4; D possibly corresponds to TRBD1 (5 bases). Germline V gene lookup returns CDR1 DFQATT and CDR2 SNEGSKA (reference sequence). This CDR3 spans 15 amino acids. The CDR3: CSARDLQGINEKRFF. CDR3 in DNA: TGCAGTGCTAGAGATCTCCAGGGTATTAATGAAAAACGGTTTTTT.

The chain uses TRBV20-1 and TRBJ2-3; no clear D gene. The CDR3 spans 13 residues. Trimming pared 5 bases from V and 5 bases from J, leaving 14 bases between. CDR1 DFQATT and CDR2 SNEGSKA come from the germline V gene (reference sequence). The CDR3 here is CSAGLEVKDTQYF. The CDR3 coding sequence is TGCAGTGCTGGCCTAGAGGTAAAAGATACGCAGTATTTT.

This chain connects TRBV10-3 to TRBJ2-5; 11 bases fit TRBD1. J lost 5 bases, V lost 6 bases, and 5 bases had no gene match. Germline CDR1 reads ENHRY; CDR2 reads SYGVKD. The CDR3 runs to 14 residues. As DNA, the CDR3 is TGTGCCATCAGCGGACAGGGGGCGTTTGAGACCCAGTACTTC. This translates into CAISGQGAFETQYF.

A word on this clonotype: A single base separates this from a much larger clone, so it may be a read error. This rearrangement joins TRBV7-3 to TRBJ2-1; D remains ambiguous. CDR3 length: 13 residues. Looked up from germline, CDR1 is SGHTA and CDR2 is FQGTGA. Trimming took 5 bases from V and 12 from J, leaving 17 bases between them. The CDR3, as DNA: TGTGCCAGCAGCCCCTTCGTTGGGATGGGGCAGTTCTTC. Translating it yields CASSPFVGMGQFF.

This clonotype was counted ten times or more. The rearrangement links TRBV10-3 to TRBJ2-1; the D gene is possibly TRBD2 (5 bases). The CDR3 sequence is 12 residues long. CDR1 and CDR2 (germline): ENHRY, SYGVKD. V shed 4 bases and J shed 9 bases, with 10 bases lying between them. The CDR3 region has the DNA TGTGCCATCAGTGGTACGGCGGGTGAGCAGTTCTTC. It is translated as CAISGTAGEQFF.

This clonotype was detected a few times. For the CDR3, the DNA is TGCAGTGCTAGAGATCATGGGACAGAGTACCAAGAGACCCAGTACTTC. Translated, it gives CSARDHGTEYQETQYF. The chain carries TRBV20-1 and TRBJ2-5, with 7 bases matching TRBD1. The germline V gene has CDR1 DFQATT and CDR2 SNEGSKA (reference sequence). The CDR3 runs to 16 residues. V dropped 0 bases and J dropped 0; count of bases not matched to a gene: 7.

This clonotype showed up just a few times. V gene TRBV7-2 combines with J gene TRBJ1-2; D is unclear. Germline V lookup: CDR1 SGHTA, CDR2 FQGNSA. This CDR3 has 13 amino acids. The V end lost 3 bases, the J end lost 6 bases, and 11 bases lay between the germline ends. CDR3 in DNA: TGTGCCAGCAGCTTCCCCACCGGGAATGGCTACACCTTC. Its translation: CASSFPTGNGYTF. Full variable domain (outside the CDR3, taken from reference TRBV7-2 and TRBJ1-2): GAGVSQSPSNKVTEKGKDVELRCDPISGHTALYWYRQSLGQGLEFLIYFQGNSAPDKSGLPSDRFSAERTGGSVSTLTIQRTQQEDSAVYLCASSFPTGNGYTFGSGTRLTVV.